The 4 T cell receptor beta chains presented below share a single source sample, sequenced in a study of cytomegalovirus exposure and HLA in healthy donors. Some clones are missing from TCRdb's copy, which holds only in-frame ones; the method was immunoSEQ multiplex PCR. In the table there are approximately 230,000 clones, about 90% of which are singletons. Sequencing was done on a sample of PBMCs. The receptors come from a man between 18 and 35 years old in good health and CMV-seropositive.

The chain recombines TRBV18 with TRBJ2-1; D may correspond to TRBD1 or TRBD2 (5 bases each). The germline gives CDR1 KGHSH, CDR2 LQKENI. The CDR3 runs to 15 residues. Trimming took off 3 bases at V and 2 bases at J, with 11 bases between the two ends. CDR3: CASSPMRDAYNEQFF. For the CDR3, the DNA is TGTGCCAGCTCACCGATGAGGGACGCCTACAATGAGCAGTTCTTC.

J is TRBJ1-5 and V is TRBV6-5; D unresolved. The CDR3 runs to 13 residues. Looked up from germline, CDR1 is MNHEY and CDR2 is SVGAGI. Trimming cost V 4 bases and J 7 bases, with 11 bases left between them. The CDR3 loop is CASSWAAGQPQHF. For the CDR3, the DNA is TGTGCCAGCAGTTGGGCGGCGGGGCAGCCCCAGCATTTT.

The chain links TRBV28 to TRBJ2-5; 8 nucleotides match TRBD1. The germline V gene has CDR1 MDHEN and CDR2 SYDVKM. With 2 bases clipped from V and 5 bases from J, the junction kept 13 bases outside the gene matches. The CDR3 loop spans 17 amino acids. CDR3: CASSLGTGGFTSETQYF. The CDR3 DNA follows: TGTGCCAGCAGTTTAGGGACAGGAGGATTTACGTCGGAGACCCAGTACTTC.

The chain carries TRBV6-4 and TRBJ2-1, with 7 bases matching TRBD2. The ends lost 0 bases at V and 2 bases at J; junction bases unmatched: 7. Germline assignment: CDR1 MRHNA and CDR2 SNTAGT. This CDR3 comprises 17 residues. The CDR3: CASSDSASGKPYNEQFF. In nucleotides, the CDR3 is TGTGCCAGCAGTGACTCGGCTAGCGGAAAACCCTACAATGAGCAGTTCTTC.